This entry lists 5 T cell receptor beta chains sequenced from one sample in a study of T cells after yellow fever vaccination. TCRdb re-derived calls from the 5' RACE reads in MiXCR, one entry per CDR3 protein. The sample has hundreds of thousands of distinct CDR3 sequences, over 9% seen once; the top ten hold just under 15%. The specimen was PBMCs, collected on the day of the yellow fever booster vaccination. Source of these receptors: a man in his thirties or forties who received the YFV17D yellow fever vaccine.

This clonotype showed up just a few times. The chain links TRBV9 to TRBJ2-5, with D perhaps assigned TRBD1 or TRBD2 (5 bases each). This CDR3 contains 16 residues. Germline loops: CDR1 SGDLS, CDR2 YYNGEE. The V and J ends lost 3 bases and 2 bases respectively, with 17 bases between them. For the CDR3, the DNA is TGTGCCAGCAGCGAGAGGGGAGATTGGGCACAAGAGACCCAGTACTTC. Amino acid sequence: CASSERGDWAQETQYF.

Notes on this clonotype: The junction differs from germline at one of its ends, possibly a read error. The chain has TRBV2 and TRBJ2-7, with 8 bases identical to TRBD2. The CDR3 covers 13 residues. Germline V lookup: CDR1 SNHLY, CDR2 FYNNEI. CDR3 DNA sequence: TGTGCTAGCAAGGGACTAGGGACCTACGAGCAGTACTTC. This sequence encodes CASKGLGTYEQYF.

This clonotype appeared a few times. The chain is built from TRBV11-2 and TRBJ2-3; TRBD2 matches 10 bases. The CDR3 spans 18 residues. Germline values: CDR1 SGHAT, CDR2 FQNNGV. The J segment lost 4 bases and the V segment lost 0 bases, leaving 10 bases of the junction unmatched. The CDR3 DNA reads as TGTGCCAGCAGCTTAGACCGCCCTAGCGGGAGAAGGGCAGATACGCAGTATTTT. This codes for CASSLDRPSGRRADTQYF.

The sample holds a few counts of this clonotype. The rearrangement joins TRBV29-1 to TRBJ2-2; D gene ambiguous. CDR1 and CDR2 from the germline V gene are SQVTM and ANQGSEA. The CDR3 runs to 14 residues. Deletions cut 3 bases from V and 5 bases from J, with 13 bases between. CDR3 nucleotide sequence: TGCAGCGTTGAGAGAATACCCGGGACCGGGGAGCTGTTTTTT. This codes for CSVERIPGTGELFF.

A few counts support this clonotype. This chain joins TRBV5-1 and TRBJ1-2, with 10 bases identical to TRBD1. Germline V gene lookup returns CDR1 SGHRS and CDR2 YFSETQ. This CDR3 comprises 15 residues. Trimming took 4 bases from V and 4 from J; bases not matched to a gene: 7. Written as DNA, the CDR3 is TGCGCCAGCAGCGCGACAGGGGGCGACAGCTATGGCTACACCTTC. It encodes CASSATGGDSYGYTF.